The 11 T cell receptor beta chains presented below share a single source sample, sequenced in a study of cytomegalovirus exposure and HLA in healthy donors. The table came from immunoSEQ multiplex PCR; TCRdb's copy has only in-frame clones and leaves some out. This table holds roughly 140,000 clones, 70% to 90% found once. Sequenced input: PBMCs. These receptors were collected from a woman aged 18-35 years in good health and CMV-seropositive.

The J gene is TRBJ2-1, the V gene TRBV4-3, with TRBD1 matching over 7 bases. The CDR3 length is 18 residues. Germline V gene lookup returns CDR1 LGHNA and CDR2 YSLEER. The V and J ends lost 0 bases and 4 bases, in that order; junction bases with no gene match: 12. As DNA, the CDR3 is TGCGCCAGCAGCCAAGAATTGACAGGGTATGGTACGTACAATGAGCAGTTCTTC. Protein sequence: CASSQELTGYGTYNEQFF.

The V and J genes are TRBV28 and TRBJ2-1; 9 bases line up with TRBD1. Germline V gene lookup returns CDR1 MDHEN and CDR2 SYDVKM. There are 14 residues in the CDR3. V lost 5 bases and J lost 4; bases outside the gene matches: 3. DNA of the CDR3: TGTGCCAGCAGTCGGACAGGGGAGTACAATGAGCAGTTCTTC. It specifies CASSRTGEYNEQFF.

CDR3 in DNA: TGCGCCAGCAGCCGGCAGGCAAGCTCCTACAATGAGCAGTTCTTC. Translation gives CASSRQASSYNEQFF. V usage is TRBV5-1 and J usage is TRBJ2-1; D is undetermined. V dropped 4 bases and J dropped 0 bases, with 11 bases sitting between them. The V gene's germline CDR1 is SGHRS and CDR2 YFSETQ. The CDR3 has 15 amino acids.

The CDR3 region has the DNA TGCGCCAGCAGCCCGGGGACAGGGGGCGAAAAACTGTTTTTT. Translation gives CASSPGTGGEKLFF. The genes are TRBV5-1 and TRBJ1-4; 12 nucleotides match TRBD1. The junction had 3 bases not matched to a gene; V was cut back by 4 bases and J by 8 bases. The CDR3 totals 14 residues. Germline CDR1 and CDR2: SGHRS and YFSETQ.

The CDR3, as DNA: TGTGCCAGCAGTTTAAGGACAGCGAAGATGAACACTGAAGCTTTCTTT. It specifies CASSLRTAKMNTEAFF. This chain joins TRBV27 and TRBJ1-1; D may be TRBD1 (6 bases). Deletions cut 2 bases from V and 0 bases from J, with 13 bases between. From germline, CDR1 is MNHEY and CDR2 SMNVEV (reference sequence). The CDR3 is 16 residues long.

The rearrangement uses TRBV2 and TRBJ1-6, with D possibly being TRBD1 (6 bases). Germline V lookup: CDR1 SNHLY, CDR2 FYNNEI. This CDR3 contains 14 residues. Trimming cost V 4 bases and J 11 bases, with 15 bases left between them. The DNA of the CDR3 is TGTGCCAGCAGTGGCCGGGGGGGCCGGACACCCCTCCACTTT. Protein sequence: CASSGRGGRTPLHF.

J is TRBJ2-1 and V is TRBV7-2; 12 nucleotides align to TRBD2. The CDR3 length is 18 residues. V shed 0 bases, J shed 0 bases, and the junction held 3 bases outside the gene matches. Germline loops: CDR1 SGHTA, CDR2 FQGNSA. CDR3 sequence reads: CASSLAASGGASYNEQFF. The CDR3 DNA reads TGTGCCAGCAGCTTAGCGGCTAGCGGGGGGGCCTCCTACAATGAGCAGTTCTTC.

V and J are TRBV7-2 and TRBJ2-3, with D hard to call. Germline V gene lookup returns CDR1 SGHTA and CDR2 FQGNSA. Trimming stripped 2 bases from V and 0 bases from J, with 15 bases between. This CDR3 region has 17 residues. CDR3 protein: CASSLRSPVASTDTQYF. In DNA, the CDR3 is TGTGCCAGCAGCTTAAGAAGTCCAGTCGCTAGCACAGATACGCAGTATTTT.

The chain employs TRBV27 and TRBJ2-3; D remains ambiguous. Trimming removed 5 bases from V and 0 bases from J, with 15 bases in between. Germline CDR1 and CDR2: MNHEY and SMNVEV (reference sequence). CDR3 size: 16 residues. The CDR3 loop reads CASSRAYRSSTDTQYF. CDR3 DNA: TGTGCCAGCAGTAGAGCCTATAGATCTAGCACAGATACGCAGTATTTT.

The chain employs TRBV6-1 and TRBJ2-7; perhaps TRBD1 as D (6 bases). The CDR3 contains 15 residues. Germline V gene data show CDR1 as MNHNS and CDR2 as SASEGT. Trimming removed 2 bases from V and 4 bases from J, with 15 bases in between. DNA for the CDR3: TGTGCCAGCAGTGAATTCAGAACAGGGTTATACGAGCAGTACTTC. This gives the protein CASSEFRTGLYEQYF.

CDR3 DNA sequence: TGCAGTGCTAGAGCCGCAGATACGCAGTATTTT. It codes for CSARAADTQYF. V and J are TRBV20-1 and TRBJ2-3, with no clear D. V gave up 1 base and J gave up 4 bases, with 3 bases separating them. This CDR3 spans 11 amino acids. Germline CDR1 DFQATT, CDR2 SNEGSKA (reference sequence).